This T cell receptor beta chain was profiled in a study of T-cell reconstitution after alpha-beta-depleted transplantation in children. This clonotype was counted at least ten times. The antigen remains unidentified. Preparation of the TCRbeta library was carried out with unique molecular identifiers. A single record per CDR3 protein comes from TCRdb applying MiXCR to the PCR reads. The data hold over 100,000 distinct CDR3 sequences, with about 7.5% observed a single time. Study-wide results and caveats: One year after transplant, T-cell counts and diversity came mostly from newly produced T cells. TCRbeta diversity was high at day 60 in some patients (a result of surviving recipient T cells and thymic progenitors). Reports say that about two months after transplant, the alpha-beta T cells came out of several hundred graft clones that had expanded.

The sequenced sample was PBMCs, obtained before TCRalphabeta/CD19-depleted stem cell transplant. This receptor was obtained from a boy younger than 10 with acute lymphoblastic leukemia, due to receive a stem cell transplant.

This chain's CDR3 is CASRRQTLATNEKLFF. The CDR3 DNA reads as TGTGCCAGCAGGCGGCAGACTCTTGCAACTAATGAAAAACTGTTTTTT. The chain uses TRBV12-3 or TRBV12-4 and TRBJ1-4; D unclear. With 6 bases removed from V and 0 bases from J, the gap between germline ends came to 14 bases. The CDR3 extends over 16 amino acids.